Only a few counts were recorded for the clone carrying this TCR beta chain. These data belong to a study of shared clonotypes between healthy human individuals. Germline CDR1 and CDR2: SGHDT and YYEEEE. This CDR3 comprises 15 residues. V was clipped by 1 base and J by 3 bases, with 11 bases between them. Method: immunoSEQ multiplex PCR; TCRdb's copy keeps in-frame clones and lacks some. The table lists a few million clones, around 90% of them singletons. The sequence came from a man in his late teens or twenties in good health. Sequenced material: naive CD4+ T cells sorted from blood. Subset noted: CD45RA+ positively selected. The chain joins TRBV5-6 to TRBJ1-5, with D possibly being TRBD1 (5 bases). DNA for the CDR3: TGTGCCAGCAGCTTGAACACAGGAATCAATCAGCCCCAGCATTTT. This gives the protein CASSLNTGINQPQHF.